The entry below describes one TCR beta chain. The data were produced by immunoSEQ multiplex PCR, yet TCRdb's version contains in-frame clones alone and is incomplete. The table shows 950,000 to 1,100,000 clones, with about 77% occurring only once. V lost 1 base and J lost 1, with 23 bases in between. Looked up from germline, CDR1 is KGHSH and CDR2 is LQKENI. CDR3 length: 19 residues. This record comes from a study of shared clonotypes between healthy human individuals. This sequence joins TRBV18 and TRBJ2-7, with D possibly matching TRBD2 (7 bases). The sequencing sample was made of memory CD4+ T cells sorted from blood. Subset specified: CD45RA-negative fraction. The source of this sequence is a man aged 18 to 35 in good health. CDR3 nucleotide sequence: TGTGCCAGCTCACCACGGCGGGGGCGAGATCAGCCCAGATCCTACGAGCAGTACTTC. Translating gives CASSPRRGRDQPRSYEQYF.